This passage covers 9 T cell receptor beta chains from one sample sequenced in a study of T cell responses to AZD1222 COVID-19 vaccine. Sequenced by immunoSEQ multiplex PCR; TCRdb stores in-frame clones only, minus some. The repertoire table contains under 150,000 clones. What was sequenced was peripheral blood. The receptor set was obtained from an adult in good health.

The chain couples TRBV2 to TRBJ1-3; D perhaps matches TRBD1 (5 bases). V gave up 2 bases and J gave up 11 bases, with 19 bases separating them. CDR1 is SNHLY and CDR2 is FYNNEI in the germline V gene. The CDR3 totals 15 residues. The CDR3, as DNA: TGTGCCAGCAGTGAATGGGCCGTTGGGACGGGCTCCATATATTTT. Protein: CASSEWAVGTGSIYF. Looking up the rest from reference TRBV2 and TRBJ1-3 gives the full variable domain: EPEVTQTPSHQVTQMGQEVILRCVPISNHLYFYWYRQILGQKVEFLVSFYNNEISEKSEIFDDQFSVERPDGSNFTLKIRSTKLEDSAMYFCASSEWAVGTGSIYFGEGSWLTVV.

The CDR3 spells CASSGTSGGTGELFF. Here the CDR3 DNA reads TGTGCCAGCAGCGGGACTAGCGGGGGGACCGGGGAGCTGTTTTTT. V gene TRBV9 combines with J gene TRBJ2-2; 14 nucleotides match TRBD2. The CDR3 is 15 residues long. Trimming cost V 3 bases and J 5 bases; bases outside gene matches: 0. The germline V gene has CDR1 SGDLS and CDR2 YYNGEE.

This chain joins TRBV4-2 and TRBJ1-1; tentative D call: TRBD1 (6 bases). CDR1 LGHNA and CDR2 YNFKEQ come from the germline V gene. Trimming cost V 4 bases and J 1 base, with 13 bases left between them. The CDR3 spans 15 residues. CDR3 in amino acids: CASSRDTPKNTEAFF. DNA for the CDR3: TGTGCCAGCAGCCGGGACACCCCGAAGAACACTGAAGCTTTCTTT.

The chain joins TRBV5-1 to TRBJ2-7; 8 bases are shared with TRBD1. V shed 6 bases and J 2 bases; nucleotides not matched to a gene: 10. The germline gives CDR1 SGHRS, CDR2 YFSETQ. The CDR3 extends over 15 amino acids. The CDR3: CASTREGQGPYEQYF. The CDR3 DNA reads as TGCGCCAGCACCCGGGAAGGACAGGGACCCTACGAGCAGTACTTC.

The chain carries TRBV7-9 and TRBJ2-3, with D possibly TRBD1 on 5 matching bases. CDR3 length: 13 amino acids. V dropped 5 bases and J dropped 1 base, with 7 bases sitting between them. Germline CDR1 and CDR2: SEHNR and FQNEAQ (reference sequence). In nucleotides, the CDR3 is TGTGCCAGCAGCCTACAGGGCACAGATACGCAGTATTTT. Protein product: CASSLQGTDTQYF. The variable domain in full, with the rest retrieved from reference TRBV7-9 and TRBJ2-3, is DTGVSQNPRHKITKRGQNVTFRCDPISEHNRLYWYRQTLGQGPEFLTYFQNEAQLEKSRLLSDRFSAERPKGSFSTLEIQRTEQGDSAMYLCASSLQGTDTQYFGPGTRLTVL.

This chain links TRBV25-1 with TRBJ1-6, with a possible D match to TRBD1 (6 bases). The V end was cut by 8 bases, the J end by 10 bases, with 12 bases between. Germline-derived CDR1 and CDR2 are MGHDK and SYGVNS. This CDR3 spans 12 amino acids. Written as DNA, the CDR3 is TGTGCCAGCTCCAGGGGTGGATCACCCCTCCACTTT. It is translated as CASSRGGSPLHF.

This CDR3 is CASSTAGTGPYEQYF. The CDR3 bases are TGCGCCAGCAGCACCGCCGGGACAGGGCCCTACGAGCAGTACTTC. The chain has TRBV5-1 and TRBJ2-7, with 9 positions matching TRBD1. The CDR3 contains 15 residues. The trim removed 4 bases at V and 2 bases at J, leaving 7 bases unmatched. Germline lookup yields CDR1 SGHRS and CDR2 YFSETQ.

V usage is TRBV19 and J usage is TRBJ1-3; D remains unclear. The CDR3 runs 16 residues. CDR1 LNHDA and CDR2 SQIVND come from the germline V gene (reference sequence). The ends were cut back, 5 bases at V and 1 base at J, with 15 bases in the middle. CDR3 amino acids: CASSGQSRGSGNTIYF. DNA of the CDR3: TGTGCCAGTAGTGGCCAAAGTCGAGGGTCTGGAAACACCATATATTTT.

The CDR3 reads CASSEIRGQGEKLFF. CDR3 sequence (DNA): TGTGCCAGCAGTGAAATCCGGGGGCAAGGTGAAAAACTGTTTTTT. The chain is built from TRBV6-1 and TRBJ1-4; TRBD1 is a possible D gene (6 bases). The CDR3 covers 15 residues. CDR1 and CDR2 (germline): MNHNS, SASEGT. V lost 2 bases and J 7 bases, leaving 14 bases between the germline ends.